Below are 24 T cell receptor beta chains sequenced from a single sample in a study of control samples from healthy donors and cancer patients. Produced via immunoSEQ multiplex PCR; TCRdb's table is partial and in-frame only. The sample shows 200,000 or so clones, around 94% of them seen only once. Sequencing input: blood. Receptors were obtained from a man in his forties or fifties in good health.

The chain combines TRBV6-4 with TRBJ1-2; the match to TRBD1 covers 7 bases. J was trimmed by 4 bases and V by 3 bases; bases with no gene match: 2. There are 13 residues in the CDR3. Germline assignment: CDR1 MRHNA and CDR2 SNTAGT. The CDR3 is CASSDTGVYGYTF. The CDR3 DNA follows: TGTGCCAGCAGTGATACAGGGGTCTATGGCTACACCTTC.

The chain is built from TRBV5-4 and TRBJ1-4; D is possibly TRBD1 (5 bases). CDR1 and CDR2 (germline): SGHNT, YYREEE (reference sequence). The CDR3 has 16 amino acids. The ends were cut back, 2 bases at V and 6 bases at J, with 17 bases in the middle. CDR3 nucleotides: TGTGCCAGCAGCTTATCAATCGGGACTGCGGATGAAAAACTGTTTTTT. This encodes CASSLSIGTADEKLFF. The full variable domain, rest sourced from reference TRBV5-4 and TRBJ1-4, is ETGVTQSPTHLIKTRGQQVTLRCSSQSGHNTVSWYQQALGQGPQFIFQYYREEENGRGNFPPRFSGLQFPNYSSELNVNALELDDSALYLCASSLSIGTADEKLFFGSGTQLSVL.

The chain combines TRBV6-2 or TRBV6-3 with TRBJ1-5, with D perhaps matching TRBD1 (5 bases). V dropped 5 bases and J dropped 0 bases, with 17 bases sitting between them. Per germline, CDR1 MNHEY and CDR2 SVGEGT. The length of the CDR3 is 17 residues. This CDR3 is CASSHRLGGNSNQPQHF. The CDR3 bases are TGTGCCAGCAGTCACCGACTGGGGGGGAATAGCAATCAGCCCCAGCATTTT.

V usage is TRBV4-2 and J usage is TRBJ1-1, with D unresolved. CDR1 is LGHNA, CDR2 YNFKEQ, per germline. V was shortened by 1 base and J by 4 bases, with 13 bases between the two germline ends. This CDR3 region has 15 residues. CDR3: CASSQGQVSSTEAFF. The CDR3 DNA sequence: TGTGCCAGCAGCCAAGGGCAGGTCTCTAGCACTGAAGCTTTCTTT.

The chain carries TRBV18 and TRBJ1-2; no clear D gene. V was cut by 3 bases and J by 8 bases, with 13 bases left in between. Germline V CDR1 and CDR2: KGHSH, LQKENI. The CDR3 covers 13 residues. CDR3: CASSPIPIEGYTF. Here the CDR3 DNA reads TGTGCCAGCTCACCTATCCCAATAGAAGGCTACACCTTC.

The chain joins TRBV5-5 to TRBJ2-7, with 9 bases that match TRBD1. This CDR3 spans 16 amino acids. The V gene end was trimmed by 4 bases and the J gene end by 2 bases; junction bases not matched to a gene: 10. Germline-derived CDR1 and CDR2 are SGHKS and YYEKEE (reference sequence). Here the CDR3 reads CASSGTGTGRPYEQYV. The CDR3 nucleotides read TGTGCCAGCAGCGGGACCGGGACAGGGAGACCCTACGAGCAGTACGTC.

J is TRBJ1-2 and V is TRBV5-5; D ambiguous. V dropped 4 bases and J dropped 1 base, with 8 bases sitting between them. The CDR3 is 13 amino acids. Germline CDR1 reads SGHKS; CDR2 reads YYEKEE (reference sequence). CDR3 amino acids: CASSISVNYGYTF. The DNA of the CDR3 is TGTGCCAGCAGCATCTCAGTTAACTATGGCTACACCTTC.

The chain joins TRBV6-5 to TRBJ2-1; the match to TRBD2 covers 11 bases. V dropped 10 bases and J dropped 4; count of bases not matched to a gene: 9. The CDR3 covers 15 residues. Germline V gene data show CDR1 as MNHEY and CDR2 as SVGAGI. CDR3 loop: CATYALAGGYNEQFF. CDR3 bases: TGTGCCACTTACGCTCTAGCGGGGGGTTACAATGAGCAGTTCTTC.

The chain couples TRBV5-4 to TRBJ2-2; D perhaps matches TRBD1 (6 bases). V gave up 0 bases and J gave up 6 bases, with 15 bases separating them. This CDR3 has 16 residues. In germline, CDR1 is SGHNT, CDR2 YYREEE (reference sequence). CDR3 loop: CASSLAGGQMPGELFF. The CDR3 DNA reads as TGTGCCAGCAGCTTGGCAGGTGGACAGATGCCCGGGGAGCTGTTTTTT.

The rearrangement joins TRBV11-2 to TRBJ2-3, with 7 bases aligning to TRBD2. Germline lookup yields CDR1 SGHAT and CDR2 FQNNGV. Trimming took 5 bases from V and 6 from J; bases not matched to a gene: 14. This CDR3 comprises 16 residues. The CDR3 is CASSLGGKGHTDTQYF. CDR3 coding DNA: TGTGCCAGCAGCCTCGGGGGGAAGGGTCACACCGATACGCAGTATTTT. The whole variable domain, remainder taken from reference TRBV11-2 and TRBJ2-3, is EAGVAQSPRYKIIEKRQSVAFWCNPISGHATLYWYQQILGQGPKLLIQFQNNGVVDDSQLPKDRFSAERLKGVDSTLKIQPAKLEDSAVYLCASSLGGKGHTDTQYFGPGTRLTVL.

The chain links TRBV2 to TRBJ1-2; D unclear. Between the trimmed V and J ends, which lost 1 base and 6 bases, there was a span of 15 bases. CDR1 and CDR2 (germline): SNHLY, FYNNEI. The CDR3 contains 15 residues. The CDR3 spells CASSEEGREWDGYTF. Here the CDR3 DNA reads TGTGCCAGCAGTGAAGAAGGGAGGGAATGGGATGGCTACACCTTC. Full variable domain (remainder filled in from reference TRBV2 and TRBJ1-2): EPEVTQTPSHQVTQMGQEVILRCVPISNHLYFYWYRQILGQKVEFLVSFYNNEISEKSEIFDDQFSVERPDGSNFTLKIRSTKLEDSAMYFCASSEEGREWDGYTFGSGTRLTVV.

The chain couples TRBV6-5 to TRBJ1-2; D remains ambiguous. This CDR3 comprises 15 residues. Between the trimmed V and J ends, which lost 7 bases and 8 bases, there was a span of 23 bases. The germline V gene encodes CDR1 MNHEY and CDR2 SVGAGI. In DNA form, the CDR3 reads TGTGCCAGCAATCCCAACCCGAAACCAAAAACGGGCTACACCTTC. This encodes CASNPNPKPKTGYTF.

The chain recombines TRBV3-1 (or the pseudogene TRBV3-2) with TRBJ2-5, with a tentative D call TRBD1 (6 bases). Trimming took 0 bases from V and 9 from J, leaving 26 bases between them. The germline gives CDR1 LGHDT, CDR2 YNNKEL (reference sequence). The CDR3 loop spans 18 amino acids. The CDR3 sequence is CASSQDEFVGQSRRAQYF. CDR3 DNA sequence: TGTGCCAGCAGCCAAGATGAATTCGTAGGACAGTCTCGAAGGGCCCAGTACTTC.

A note on this clone: The identical CDR3 is also encoded by other nucleotide sequences in the sample. In DNA, the CDR3 is TGTGCCAGCAGTTACTCGAGCGGGGGGGCCACAGATACGCAGTATTTT. This translates into CASSYSSGGATDTQYF. This chain joins TRBV6-5 and TRBJ2-3; 10 bases map to TRBD2. The CDR3 loop spans 16 amino acids. V shed 0 bases, J shed 2 bases, and the junction held 2 bases outside the gene matches. The germline gives CDR1 MNHEY, CDR2 SVGAGI.

The rearrangement joins TRBV5-6 to TRBJ2-5, with no clear D. The V gene lost 3 bases and the J gene lost 3 bases, with 9 bases spanning the gap. Germline CDR1 reads SGHDT; CDR2 reads YYEEEE. The CDR3 length is 13 residues. The CDR3 DNA reads as TGTGCCAGCAGCTCCTCCACTGAAGAGACCCAGTACTTC. As protein: CASSSSTEETQYF. Complete variable domain (other parts from reference TRBV5-6 and TRBJ2-5): DAGVTQSPTHLIKTRGQQVTLRCSPKSGHDTVSWYQQALGQGPQFIFQYYEEEERQRGNFPDRFSGHQFPNYSSELNVNALLLGDSALYLCASSSSTEETQYFGPGTRLLVL.

Note on this clone: The same CDR3 arises from other DNA sequences in this sample as well. The rearrangement joins TRBV9 to TRBJ2-3; D uncertain. V lost 0 bases and J 3 bases, leaving 2 bases between the germline ends. Germline V CDR1 and CDR2: SGDLS, YYNGEE. This CDR3 spans 12 amino acids. CDR3 protein: CASSVGTDTQYF. The DNA for the CDR3 is TGTGCCAGCAGCGTAGGGACAGATACGCAGTATTTT.

The CDR3, as DNA: TGCAGTGCCCTCCAGGGGACCCAGCAGTACGTC. This codes for CSALQGTQQYV. This rearrangement joins TRBV20-1 to TRBJ2-7, with D perhaps TRBD1 (6 bases). This CDR3 spans 11 amino acids. CDR1 is DFQATT and CDR2 is SNEGSKA in the germline V gene (reference sequence). Trimming removed 6 bases from V and 8 bases from J, with 14 bases in between.

The chain uses TRBV11-3 and TRBJ2-1; no firm D call. The CDR3 totals 12 residues. Trimming removed 2 bases at V and 5 bases at J, with 4 bases between. Per germline, CDR1 SGHNT and CDR2 YENEEA. The CDR3 DNA sequence: TGTGCCAGCAGCTTAAGACACAATGAGCAGTTCTTC. This codes for CASSLRHNEQFF.

This chain uses TRBV7-9 with TRBJ1-2; D perhaps matches TRBD1 (5 bases). The CDR3 loop spans 16 amino acids. The V end lost 1 base, the J end lost 7 bases, and 19 bases lay between the germline ends. Per the germline V gene, CDR1 is SEHNR and CDR2 is FQNEAQ (reference sequence). The CDR3, as DNA: TGTGCCAGCAGCTTAGTGCGGGCGGGGGGAGTAAGTGGCTACACCTTC. Translating it yields CASSLVRAGGVSGYTF.

J is TRBJ1-6 and V is TRBV12-3 or TRBV12-4; the D gene is possibly TRBD1 (5 bases). V lost 6 bases and J lost 10, with 13 bases in between. This CDR3 has 13 residues. The CDR3 DNA is TGTGCCAGCAGCCTACAGGAACAATCACCCCTCCACTTT. This codes for CASSLQEQSPLHF.

V and J are TRBV19 and TRBJ1-2; 9 bases agree with TRBD1. Per the germline V gene, CDR1 is LNHDA and CDR2 is SQIVND (reference sequence). The CDR3 length is 14 residues. After removal of 5 bases from V and 8 bases from J, the junction contained 9 bases not matched to a gene. CDR3 protein: CASSPDRGHWGYTF. The CDR3 DNA is TGTGCCAGTAGTCCGGACAGGGGCCACTGGGGCTACACCTTC.

The rearrangement links TRBV6-6 to TRBJ1-4; unclear D gene. The germline CDR1 and CDR2 sequences are MNHNY and SVGAGI (reference sequence). The CDR3 contains 14 residues. Trimming cost V 4 bases and J 4 bases, with 10 bases left between them. CDR3 DNA: TGTGCCAGCAGTTCAGAAGATTATAATGAAAAACTGTTTTTT. It specifies CASSSEDYNEKLFF.

The chain couples TRBV5-1 to TRBJ1-6, with D perhaps matching TRBD1 (5 bases). Germline V gene data show CDR1 as SGHRS and CDR2 as YFSETQ. CDR3 length: 11 residues. Trimming took off 9 bases at V and 10 bases at J, with 11 bases between the two ends. CDR3: CANRRHSPLHF. CDR3 nucleotides: TGCGCCAACAGGAGACACTCACCCCTCCACTTT.

The count of this clone is one. The chain recombines TRBV2 with TRBJ1-1; D gene uncertain. The CDR3 is 13 residues long. The V gene lost 7 bases and the J gene lost 2 bases, with 11 bases spanning the gap. Germline values: CDR1 SNHLY, CDR2 FYNNEI. The chain's CDR3 is CASIRAVNTEAFF. CDR3 coding DNA: TGTGCCAGCATTCGGGCCGTAAACACTGAAGCTTTCTTT.